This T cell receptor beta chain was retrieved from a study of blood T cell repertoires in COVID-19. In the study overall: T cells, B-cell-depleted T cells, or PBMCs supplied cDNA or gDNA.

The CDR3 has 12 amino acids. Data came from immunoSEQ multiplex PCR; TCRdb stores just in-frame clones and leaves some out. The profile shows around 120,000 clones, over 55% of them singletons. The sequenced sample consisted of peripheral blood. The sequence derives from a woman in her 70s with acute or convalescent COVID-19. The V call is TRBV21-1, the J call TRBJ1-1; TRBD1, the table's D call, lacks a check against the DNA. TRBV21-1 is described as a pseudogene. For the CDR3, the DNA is TGTGCCAGCAGCCGCCGGACAGGGTTGGCTTTCTTT. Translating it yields CASSRRTGLAFF.